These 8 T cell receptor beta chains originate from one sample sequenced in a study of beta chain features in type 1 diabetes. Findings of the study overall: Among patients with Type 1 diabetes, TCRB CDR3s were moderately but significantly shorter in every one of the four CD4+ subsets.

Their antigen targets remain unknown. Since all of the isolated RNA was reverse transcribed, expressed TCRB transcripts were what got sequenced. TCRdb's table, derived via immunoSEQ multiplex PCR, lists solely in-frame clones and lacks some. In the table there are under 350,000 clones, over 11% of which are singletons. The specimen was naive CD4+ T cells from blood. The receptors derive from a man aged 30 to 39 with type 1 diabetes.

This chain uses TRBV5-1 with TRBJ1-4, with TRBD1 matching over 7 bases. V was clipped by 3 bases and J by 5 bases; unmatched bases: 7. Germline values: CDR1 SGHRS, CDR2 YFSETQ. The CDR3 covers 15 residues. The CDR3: CASSYGQANNEKLFF. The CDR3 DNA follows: TGCGCCAGCAGCTACGGACAGGCAAACAATGAAAAACTGTTTTTT.

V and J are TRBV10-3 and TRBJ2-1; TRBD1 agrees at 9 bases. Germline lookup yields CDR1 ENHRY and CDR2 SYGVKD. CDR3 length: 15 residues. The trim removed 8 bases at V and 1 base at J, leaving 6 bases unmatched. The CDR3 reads CAIRPGQGSYNEQFF. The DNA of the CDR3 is TGTGCCATCCGACCGGGACAGGGTTCCTACAATGAGCAGTTCTTC.

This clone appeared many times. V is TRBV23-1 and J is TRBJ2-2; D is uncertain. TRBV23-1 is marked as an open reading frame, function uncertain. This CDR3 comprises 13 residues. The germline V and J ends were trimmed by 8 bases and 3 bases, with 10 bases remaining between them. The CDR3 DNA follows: TGCGCCAGCCGTACCGGTGACACCGGGGAGCTGTTTTTT. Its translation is CASRTGDTGELFF.

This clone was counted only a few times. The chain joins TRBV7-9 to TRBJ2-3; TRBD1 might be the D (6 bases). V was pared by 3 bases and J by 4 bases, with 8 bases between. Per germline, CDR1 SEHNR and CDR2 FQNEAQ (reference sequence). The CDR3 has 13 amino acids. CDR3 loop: CASSFAGADTQYF. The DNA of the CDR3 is TGTGCCAGCAGCTTCGCAGGGGCAGATACGCAGTATTTT. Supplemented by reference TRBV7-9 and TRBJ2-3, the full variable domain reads DTGVSQNPRHKITKRGQNVTFRCDPISEHNRLYWYRQTLGQGPEFLTYFQNEAQLEKSRLLSDRFSAERPKGSFSTLEIQRTEQGDSAMYLCASSFAGADTQYFGPGTRLTVL.

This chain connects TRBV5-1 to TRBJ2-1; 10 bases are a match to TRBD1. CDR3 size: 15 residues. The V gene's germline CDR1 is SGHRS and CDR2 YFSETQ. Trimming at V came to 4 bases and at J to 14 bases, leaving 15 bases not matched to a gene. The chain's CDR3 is CASSLDPGTGAFEFF. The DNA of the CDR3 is TGCGCCAGCAGCCTGGATCCCGGGACAGGGGCATTCGAGTTCTTC.

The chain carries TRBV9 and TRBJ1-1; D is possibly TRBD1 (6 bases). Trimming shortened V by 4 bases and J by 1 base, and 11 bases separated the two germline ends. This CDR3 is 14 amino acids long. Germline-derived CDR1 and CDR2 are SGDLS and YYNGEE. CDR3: CASSRGATNTEAFF. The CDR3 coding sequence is TGTGCCAGCAGCCGGGGGGCTACGAACACTGAAGCTTTCTTT.

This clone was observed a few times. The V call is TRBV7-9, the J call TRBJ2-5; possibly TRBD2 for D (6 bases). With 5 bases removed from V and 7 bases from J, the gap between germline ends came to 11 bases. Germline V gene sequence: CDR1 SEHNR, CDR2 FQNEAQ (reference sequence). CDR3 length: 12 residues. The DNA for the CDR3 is TGTGCCAGCAGCAGGGACTCGGGGACCCAGTACTTC. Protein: CASSRDSGTQYF.

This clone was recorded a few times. The CDR3 protein is CSVAWTGDEQFF. CDR3 DNA sequence: TGCAGCGTGGCTTGGACTGGGGATGAGCAGTTCTTC. This rearrangement joins TRBV29-1 to TRBJ2-1; tentative D call: TRBD2 (5 bases). Trimming removed 6 bases at V and 8 bases at J, with 14 bases between. This CDR3 has 12 residues. CDR1 is SQVTM, CDR2 ANQGSEA, per germline.